These T cell receptor beta chains were read from a single sample in a study of T cell repertoires in cytomegalovirus infection. The antigens these receptors bind are not known. TCRdb reanalysed the reads using MiXCR and keeps one entry per CDR3 protein. The sample yields approximately 83,000 distinct CDR3 sequences, about 24% seen once. This material consisted of CD8+ T cells from cultured PBMCs, taken from culture after CMV antigen stimulation. The origin of the receptors is a human donor in good health (CMV status not recorded). Some clones in this sample may be carry-over from other donors' samples. Each CDR3 is given with its conserved first and last residue. A D gene is named only where the DNA matches it firmly. Size is omitted from some rows. Given values are once, few, many or a class for expanded clones.

CDR3 protein	CDR3 DNA	J gene	V gene	D gene	clone size
CASSWRAGGRYNEQFF	TGTGCCAGCAGCTGGCGAGCGGGGGGGCGGTACAATGAGCAGTTCTTC	TRBJ2-1	TRBV11-1	TRBD2	many
CATSRLFRDRGVDEQFF	TGTGCCACCAGCCGGCTTTTCCGGGACAGGGGGGTGGACGAGCAGTTCTTC	TRBJ2-1	TRBV15	TRBD1	NA
CSASRTSDTDTQYF	TGCAGTGCTTCCCGGACTAGCGACACAGATACGCAGTATTTT	TRBJ2-3	TRBV20-1	TRBD2	once
CASSWTDSNYEQYF	TGTGCCAGCAGCTGGACCGATTCCAACTACGAGCAGTACTTC	TRBJ2-7	TRBV5-5	NA	NA
CASGLPTGGSYNEQFF	TGTGCTAGTGGTTTGCCCACAGGGGGCTCCTACAATGAGCAGTTCTTC	TRBJ2-1	TRBV12-5	TRBD1	few
CSTRDRNSGGVNTGELFF	TGCAGTACTAGAGATCGGAATAGCGGGGGAGTGAACACCGGGGAGCTGTTTTTT	TRBJ2-2	TRBV20-1	TRBD2	NA
CASSQDVQASGGANEQFF	TGTGCCAGCAGCCAAGATGTGCAGGCTAGCGGGGGGGCCAATGAGCAGTTCTTC	TRBJ2-1	TRBV4-2	TRBD2	NA
CASSFGETPNYGYTF	TGTGCCAGCAGCTTTGGGGAAACACCTAACTATGGCTACACCTTC	TRBJ1-2	TRBV5-5	NA	NA
CASSQAVYGSGTFNEQFF	TGCGCCAGCAGCCAGGCCGTCTACGGAAGCGGGACTTTCAATGAGCAGTTCTTC	TRBJ2-1	TRBV4-3	TRBD2	few
CASSKSRSTQYF	TGTGCCAGTAGTAAATCAAGAAGTACGCAGTATTTT	TRBJ2-3	TRBV19	NA	once